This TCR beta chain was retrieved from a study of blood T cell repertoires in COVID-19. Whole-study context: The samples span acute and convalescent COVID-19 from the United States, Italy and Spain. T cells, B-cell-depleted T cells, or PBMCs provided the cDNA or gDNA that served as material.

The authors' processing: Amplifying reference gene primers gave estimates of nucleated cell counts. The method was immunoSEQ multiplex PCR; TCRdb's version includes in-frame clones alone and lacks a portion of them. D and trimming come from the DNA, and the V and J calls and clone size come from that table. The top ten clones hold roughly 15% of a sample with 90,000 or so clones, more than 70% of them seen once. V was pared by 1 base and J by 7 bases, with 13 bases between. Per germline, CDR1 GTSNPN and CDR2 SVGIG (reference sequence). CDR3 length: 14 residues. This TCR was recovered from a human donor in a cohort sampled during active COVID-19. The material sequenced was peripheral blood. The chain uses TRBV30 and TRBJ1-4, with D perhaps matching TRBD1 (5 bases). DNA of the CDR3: TGTGCCTGGAGTGCAGGGCTAGGCGGTGAAAAACTGTTTTTT. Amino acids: CAWSAGLGGEKLFF.